This TCR beta chain was sequenced for a study of cytomegalovirus exposure and HLA in healthy donors. Whole-study findings and limits: The study designated 150 or so TCR beta chains cytomegalovirus-associated.

Libraries were prepared by immunoSEQ multiplex PCR; TCRdb keeps only in-frame clonotypes and omits some of them. Among about 170,000 clones listed, approximately 87% were seen once. Regarding this clone: The target antigen is unknown.

The sequenced sample was PBMCs. The clonotype originates from a woman between 25 and 40 years old in good health and CMV-seronegative.

Here the CDR3 reads CASSQGWIAREVAKNIQYF. CDR3 nucleotide sequence: TGCGCCAGCAGCCAAGGATGGATAGCAAGAGAAGTAGCCAAAAACATTCAGTACTTC. The gene calls are TRBV4-3 and TRBJ2-4; D is unclear. Germline CDR1 is LGHNA and CDR2 is YSLEER. V was trimmed by 1 base and J by 0 bases, leaving 19 bases between them. The CDR3 runs to 19 residues.